These 17 T cell receptor beta chains share one sample of origin, sequenced in a study of blood T cell repertoires in COVID-19 (TCRdb year 2020). The library was obtained by the immunoSEQ multiplex PCR assay. TCRdb retrieved this table from immuneACCESS and kept in-frame rearrangements only. Not all clones are present; in checked studies, unresolved V genes account for under half, and no reason is known for the remainder. Here the sample has about 180,000 clones; roughly 83% occur a single time. The leading ten clones occupy 5.5% to 8% of the sample. Sequenced sample: peripheral blood. Source of these receptors: a woman aged 40 to 49 with COVID-19, enrolled during active disease.

The chain combines TRBV25-1 with TRBJ1-2, with D perhaps TRBD1 (5 bases). The CDR3 consists of 14 residues. Germline CDR1 reads MGHDK; CDR2 reads SYGVNS. With 5 bases removed from V and 3 bases from J, the gap between germline ends came to 13 bases. The CDR3 DNA follows: TGTGCCAGCAGTTGGGGCTCGGAACACTATGGCTACACCTTC. Translated: CASSWGSEHYGYTF.

V and J are TRBV6-6 and TRBJ1-5; D is unresolved. Trimming took 7 bases from V and 2 from J, leaving 12 bases between them. The CDR3 consists of 14 residues. Germline V lookup: CDR1 MNHNY, CDR2 SVGAGI (reference sequence). This CDR3 is CASTRGGGNQPQHF. In DNA, the CDR3 is TGTGCCAGCACCCGCGGCGGGGGCAATCAGCCCCAGCATTTT.

This clone was seen ten or more times. V and J are TRBV27 and TRBJ1-2, with 9 bases identical to TRBD1. The CDR3 is 14 residues long. The V segment lost 5 bases and the J segment 4 bases; nucleotides outside the gene matches: 5. Germline V gene data show CDR1 as MNHEY and CDR2 as SMNVEV (reference sequence). DNA of the CDR3: TGTGCCAGCAGTCGACAGGGGGGCAGCTATGGCTACACCTTC. The encoded protein is CASSRQGGSYGYTF.

The V gene is TRBV9, the J gene TRBJ1-4; 7 nucleotides align to TRBD1. The CDR3 sequence is 16 residues long. CDR1 and CDR2 (germline): SGDLS, YYNGEE. The J segment lost 12 bases and the V segment lost 0 bases, leaving 14 bases of the junction unmatched. The CDR3 here is CASSVASRGNGAQLFF. Here the CDR3 DNA reads TGTGCCAGCAGCGTAGCATCCAGGGGGAATGGTGCTCAACTGTTTTTT.

This chain links TRBV18 with TRBJ1-1; D uncertain. The CDR3 extends over 11 amino acids. V lost 6 bases and J lost 8, with 10 bases in between. Germline V lookup: CDR1 KGHSH, CDR2 LQKENI. CDR3 sequence (DNA): TGTGCCAGCTCTTCCGAGGTGGAAGCTTTCTTT. Protein sequence: CASSSEVEAFF.

V is TRBV9 and J is TRBJ1-5, with D hard to call. Trimming removed 4 bases at V and 2 bases at J, with 16 bases between. The CDR3 sequence is 16 residues long. Germline V gene lookup returns CDR1 SGDLS and CDR2 YYNGEE. The CDR3 nucleotides are TGTGCCAGCAGCCGAGGGTCTTTGGAGCGCAATCAGCCCCAGCATTTT. Amino acids: CASSRGSLERNQPQHF.

The V call is TRBV5-5, the J call TRBJ2-7, with 8 bases that match TRBD1. The CDR3 runs 13 residues. Germline CDR1 reads SGHKS; CDR2 reads YYEKEE (reference sequence). V shed 2 bases, J shed 2 bases, and the junction held 0 bases outside the gene matches. The CDR3 is CASSLQGAYEQYF. The CDR3, as DNA: TGTGCCAGCAGCTTACAGGGGGCCTACGAGCAGTACTTC.

The rearrangement uses TRBV28 and TRBJ2-3; no firm D call. Germline V gene data show CDR1 as MDHEN and CDR2 as SYDVKM. Trimming pared 1 base from V and 7 bases from J, leaving 6 bases between. The CDR3 runs 12 residues. The CDR3 nucleotides are TGTGCCAGCAGTTTATTCCCCTATACGCAGTATTTT. Its protein product is CASSLFPYTQYF.

This chain uses TRBV5-4 with TRBJ2-3; 7 positions agree with TRBD2. Looked up from germline, CDR1 is SGHNT and CDR2 is YYREEE (reference sequence). V gave up 3 bases and J gave up 2 bases; unmatched junction bases: 9. The CDR3 is 16 amino acids. In DNA, the CDR3 is TGTGCCAGCAGCTACGGGTCGGGGGGTGTCACAGATACGCAGTATTTT. The encoded protein is CASSYGSGGVTDTQYF.

J is TRBJ2-1 and V is TRBV11-2; 7 nucleotides line up with TRBD1. Trimming at V came to 6 bases and at J to 7 bases, leaving 6 bases not matched to a gene. This CDR3 is 13 amino acids long. Germline V gene lookup returns CDR1 SGHAT and CDR2 FQNNGV. This chain's CDR3 is CASRYTGANEQFF. As DNA, the CDR3 is TGTGCCAGCAGGTATACAGGGGCAAATGAGCAGTTCTTC.

The J gene is TRBJ1-1, the V gene TRBV19, with D possibly TRBD1 on 6 matching bases. CDR1 and CDR2 from the germline V gene are LNHDA and SQIVND (reference sequence). The CDR3 spans 16 residues. V was pared by 3 bases and J by 3 bases, with 17 bases between. CDR3 DNA sequence: TGTGCCAGTAGTATGGGGTTCAGGGGTCAGGACACTGAAGCTTTCTTT. Its protein is CASSMGFRGQDTEAFF.

Written as DNA, the CDR3 is TGTGCCAGCGGTCTAGCGTATGGAGACGAGCAGTACTTC. This codes for CASGLAYGDEQYF. This chain links TRBV6-5 with TRBJ2-7, with D perhaps TRBD2 (6 bases). The V gene lost 8 bases and the J gene lost 5 bases, with 16 bases spanning the gap. Germline V gene lookup returns CDR1 MNHEY and CDR2 SVGAGI. The CDR3 is 13 residues long.

The V and J genes are TRBV19 and TRBJ2-2, with TRBD2 matching over 9 bases. The CDR3 runs 17 residues. Germline lookup yields CDR1 LNHDA and CDR2 SQIVND (reference sequence). With 11 bases clipped from V and 1 base from J, the junction kept 14 bases outside the gene matches. The CDR3 is CAGSSGGRAGNTGELFF. The CDR3 DNA sequence: TGTGCCGGGAGTAGCGGCGGGAGGGCCGGGAACACCGGGGAGCTGTTTTTT.

The V call is TRBV2, the J call TRBJ2-7; 9 positions match TRBD1. The junction had 10 bases not matched to a gene; V was cut back by 6 bases and J by 10 bases. This CDR3 is built from 13 residues. Looked up from germline, CDR1 is SNHLY and CDR2 is FYNNEI. The CDR3 sequence is CASSPGTGRTQYF. In DNA, the CDR3 is TGTGCCAGCAGCCCCGGGACAGGGAGGACTCAGTACTTC. The whole variable domain, filled in from reference TRBV2 and TRBJ2-7, reads EPEVTQTPSHQVTQMGQEVILRCVPISNHLYFYWYRQILGQKVEFLVSFYNNEISEKSEIFDDQFSVERPDGSNFTLKIRSTKLEDSAMYFCASSPGTGRTQYFGPGTRLTVT.

The chain uses TRBV6-4 and TRBJ2-1; 9 bases agree with TRBD2. V lost 4 bases and J lost 6; bases outside the gene matches: 10. This CDR3 comprises 16 residues. CDR1 is MRHNA and CDR2 is SNTAGT in the germline V gene. CDR3 bases: TGTGCCAGCAGTGTCTATAGCGGGGGTGCGCTCAATGAGCAGTTCTTC. Amino acids: CASSVYSGGALNEQFF.

The chain uses TRBV28 and TRBJ2-7, with TRBD1 identical over 7 bases. V shed 4 bases and J 4 bases; nucleotides not matched to a gene: 7. From germline, CDR1 is MDHEN and CDR2 SYDVKM. This CDR3 spans 14 amino acids. CDR3 sequence (DNA): TGTGCCAGCAGTTCCCGACAGGGCCTATACGAGCAGTACTTC. It yields the protein CASSSRQGLYEQYF. Together with reference TRBV28 and TRBJ2-7, the CDR3 gives the full variable domain: DVKVTQSSRYLVKRTGEKVFLECVQDMDHENMFWYRQDPGLGLRLIYFSYDVKMKEKGDIPEGYSVSREKKERFSLILESASTNQTSMYLCASSSRQGLYEQYFGPGTRLTVT.

This chain uses TRBV28 with TRBJ1-1; TRBD1 matches at 11 bases. Germline V gene lookup returns CDR1 MDHEN and CDR2 SYDVKM. After removal of 8 bases from V and 1 base from J, the junction contained 6 bases not matched to a gene. The CDR3 is 15 residues long. The CDR3 DNA reads TGTGCCAGCGTGCGGACAGGGGGCGAGAACACTGAAGCTTTCTTT. Translated, it gives CASVRTGGENTEAFF.